This T cell receptor beta chain was identified in a study of monozygotic twins with inflammatory bowel disease. Of note for this clonotype: Its target is unknown.

Study-wide findings and caveats: For IBD patients, clonotypes shared with others were fewer than for healthy twins, especially with disease activity. Between concordant and discordant twins, repertoire similarity failed to differ, a result that limited power may explain. Immunosuppressive treatments differing between patients may have added repertoire variability.

Through template switching, UMIs that included a 6-nucleotide sample barcode were added. TCRdb processed the 5' RACE reads again and assigns one entry to each CDR3 protein, with no DNA. The data include roughly 100,000 distinct CDR3 sequences; the top ten clones carry 1.9%. In germline, CDR1 is SGHKS, CDR2 YYEKEE (reference sequence). The CDR3 is 15 residues long. This TCR came from a human donor with ulcerative colitis or Crohn's disease, or a healthy co-twin of an affected twin (not recorded which). The chain combines TRBV5-5 with TRBJ2-7; TCRdb's D call of TRBD2 is untestable without DNA. The sample was blood. This CDR3 reads CASSFSSGISYEQYF.